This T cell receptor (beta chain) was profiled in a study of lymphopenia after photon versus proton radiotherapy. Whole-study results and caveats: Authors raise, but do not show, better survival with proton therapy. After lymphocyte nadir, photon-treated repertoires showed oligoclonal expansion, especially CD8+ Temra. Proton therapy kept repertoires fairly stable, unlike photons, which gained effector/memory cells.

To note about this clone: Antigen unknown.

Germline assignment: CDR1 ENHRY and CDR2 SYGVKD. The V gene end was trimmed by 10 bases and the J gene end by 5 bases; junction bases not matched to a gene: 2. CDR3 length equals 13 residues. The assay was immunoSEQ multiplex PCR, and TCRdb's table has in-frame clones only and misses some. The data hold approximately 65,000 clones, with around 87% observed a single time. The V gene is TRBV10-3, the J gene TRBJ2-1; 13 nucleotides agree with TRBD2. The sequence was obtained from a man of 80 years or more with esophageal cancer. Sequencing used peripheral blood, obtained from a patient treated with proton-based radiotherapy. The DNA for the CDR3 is TGTGCCACAACTAGCGGGGGGGACAATGAGCAGTTCTTC. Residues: CATTSGGDNEQFF.